What follows are 6 T cell receptor beta chains derived from one specimen sequenced in a study of T cells in narcolepsy. Sequencing was performed with immunoSEQ multiplex PCR; in TCRdb, only in-frame clones are kept and a portion is missing. The table has 25,000 to 30,000 clones, around 86% seen once. The sequenced sample consisted of CD45RA- memory CD4+ T cells from PBMCs. These receptors all come from a human donor with narcolepsy.

The J gene is TRBJ1-2, the V gene TRBV2; 9 bases are a match to TRBD1. V shed 4 bases, J shed 7 bases, and the junction held 10 bases outside the gene matches. Germline V gene lookup returns CDR1 SNHLY and CDR2 FYNNEI. This CDR3 is 15 amino acids long. CDR3 DNA sequence: TGTGCCAGCAGTGTAGGGCAACAGGGGGCGTTTGGCTACACCTTC. Protein: CASSVGQQGAFGYTF.

There are a few counts of this clone. This sequence joins TRBV9 and TRBJ2-1; D tentatively fits TRBD1 or TRBD2 (6 bases each). The V and J ends lost 4 bases and 2 bases respectively, with 19 bases between them. CDR1 is SGDLS and CDR2 is YYNGEE in the germline V gene. This CDR3 has 17 residues. The CDR3 bases are TGTGCCAGCAGCTCGCATAGTGGAGGGGGGACCTACAATGAGCAGTTCTTC. As protein: CASSSHSGGGTYNEQFF.

The table lists this clone with a few counts. J is TRBJ2-2 and V is TRBV7-8, with D possibly being TRBD2 (5 bases). The V end was cut by 2 bases, the J end by 4 bases, with 8 bases between. Germline assignment: CDR1 SGHVS and CDR2 FQNEAQ. The CDR3 is 14 residues long. CDR3 in DNA: TGTGCCAGCAGCTTAAGCGGCCCCACCGGGGAGCTGTTTTTT. It specifies CASSLSGPTGELFF.

The chain carries TRBV6-6 and TRBJ1-1; D is possibly TRBD1 (5 bases). V lost 8 bases to trimming and J lost 0 bases, with 19 bases between them. The CDR3 covers 16 residues. Germline lookup yields CDR1 MNHNY and CDR2 SVGAGI (reference sequence). CDR3 sequence reads: CASEGRRGFMNTEAFF. Written as DNA, the CDR3 is TGTGCCAGCGAAGGGAGGAGGGGCTTTATGAACACTGAAGCTTTCTTT.

The chain couples TRBV4-3 to TRBJ2-3; 7 bases map to TRBD1. CDR3 length: 14 residues. CDR1 is LGHNA, CDR2 YSLEER, per germline. After removal of 0 bases from V and 4 bases from J, the junction contained 1 base not matched to a gene. The CDR3 protein is CASSQDTGADTQYF. CDR3 in DNA: TGCGCCAGCAGCCAAGATACAGGGGCAGATACGCAGTATTTT.

This chain links TRBV9 with TRBJ2-5, with 8 bases lining up with TRBD1. The CDR3 is 14 amino acids. CDR1 is SGDLS and CDR2 is YYNGEE in the germline V gene. V shed 3 bases and J 3 bases; nucleotides not matched to a gene: 4. CDR3 sequence reads: CASSALDREETQYF. As DNA, the CDR3 is TGTGCCAGCAGCGCTCTGGACAGGGAAGAGACCCAGTACTTC.